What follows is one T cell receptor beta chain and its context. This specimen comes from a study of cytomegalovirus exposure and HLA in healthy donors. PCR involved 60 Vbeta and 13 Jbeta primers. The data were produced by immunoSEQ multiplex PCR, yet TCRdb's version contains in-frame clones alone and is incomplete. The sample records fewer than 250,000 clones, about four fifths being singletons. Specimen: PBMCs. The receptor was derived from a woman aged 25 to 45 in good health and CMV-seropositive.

The CDR3 spells CASSPRLVRTDTQYF. CDR3 DNA: TGTGCCAGCAGTCCTAGACTGGTACGTACAGATACGCAGTATTTT. This rearrangement joins TRBV27 to TRBJ2-3, with D unresolved. V was trimmed by 5 bases and J by 3 bases, leaving 15 bases between them. CDR3 length equals 15 residues. In germline, CDR1 is MNHEY, CDR2 SMNVEV (reference sequence).